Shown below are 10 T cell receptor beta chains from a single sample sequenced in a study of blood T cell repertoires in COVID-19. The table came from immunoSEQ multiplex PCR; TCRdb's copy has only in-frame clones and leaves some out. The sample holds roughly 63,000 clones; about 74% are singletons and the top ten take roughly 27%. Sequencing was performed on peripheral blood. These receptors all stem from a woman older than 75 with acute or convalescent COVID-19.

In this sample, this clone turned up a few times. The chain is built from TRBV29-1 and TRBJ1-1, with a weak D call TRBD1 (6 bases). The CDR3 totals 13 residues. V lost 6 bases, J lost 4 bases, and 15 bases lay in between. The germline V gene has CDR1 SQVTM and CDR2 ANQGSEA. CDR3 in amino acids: CSVGGGRGTEAFF. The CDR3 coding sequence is TGCAGCGTAGGCGGGGGCAGAGGCACTGAAGCTTTCTTT.

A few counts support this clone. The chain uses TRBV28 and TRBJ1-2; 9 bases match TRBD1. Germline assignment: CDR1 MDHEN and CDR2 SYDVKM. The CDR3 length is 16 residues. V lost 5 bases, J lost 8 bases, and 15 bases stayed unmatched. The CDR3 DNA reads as TGTGCCAGCAGTGTGTACGCGCCGACAGGGGGGTTAGGCTACACCTTC. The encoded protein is CASSVYAPTGGLGYTF.

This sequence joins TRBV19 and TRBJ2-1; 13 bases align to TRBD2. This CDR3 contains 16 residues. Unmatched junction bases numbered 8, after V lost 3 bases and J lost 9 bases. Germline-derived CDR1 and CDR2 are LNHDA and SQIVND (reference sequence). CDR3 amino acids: CASSIIGTSGIGEQFF. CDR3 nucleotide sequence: TGTGCCAGTAGTATCATCGGGACTAGCGGGATTGGTGAGCAGTTCTTC.

Written as DNA, the CDR3 is TGTGCCTGGAGTCGAGGACTAGCGGGTTTAACTTACAATGAGCAGTTCTTC. This encodes CAWSRGLAGLTYNEQFF. The rearrangement uses TRBV30 and TRBJ2-1, with 11 bases matching TRBD2. The germline CDR1 and CDR2 sequences are GTSNPN and SVGIG (reference sequence). The CDR3 is made up of 17 amino acids. J gave up 4 bases and V 2 bases, and 10 bases lay outside the gene matches.

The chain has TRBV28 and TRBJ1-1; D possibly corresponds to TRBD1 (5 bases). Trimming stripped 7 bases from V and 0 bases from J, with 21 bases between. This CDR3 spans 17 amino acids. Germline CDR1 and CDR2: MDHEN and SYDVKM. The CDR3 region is CASKTAFGGAMNTEAFF. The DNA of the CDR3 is TGTGCCAGCAAAACCGCTTTCGGAGGGGCTATGAACACTGAAGCTTTCTTT.

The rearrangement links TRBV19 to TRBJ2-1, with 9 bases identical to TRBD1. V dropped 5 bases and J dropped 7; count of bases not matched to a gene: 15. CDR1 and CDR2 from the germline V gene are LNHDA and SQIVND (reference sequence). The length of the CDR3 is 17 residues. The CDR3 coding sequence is TGTGCCAGTAGTCCCACGGACAGGGGAGGGTTAACGAATGAGCAGTTCTTC. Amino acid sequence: CASSPTDRGGLTNEQFF.

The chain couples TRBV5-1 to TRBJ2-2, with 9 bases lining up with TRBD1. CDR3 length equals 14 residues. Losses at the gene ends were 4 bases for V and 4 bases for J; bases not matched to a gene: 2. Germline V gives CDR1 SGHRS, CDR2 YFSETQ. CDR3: CASSMGQGTGELFF. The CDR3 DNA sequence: TGCGCCAGCAGCATGGGACAGGGCACCGGGGAGCTGTTTTTT. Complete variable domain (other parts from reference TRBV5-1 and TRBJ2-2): KAGVTQTPRYLIKTRGQQVTLSCSPISGHRSVSWYQQTPGQGLQFLFEYFSETQRNKGNFPGRFSGRQFSNSRSEMNVSTLELGDSALYLCASSMGQGTGELFFGEGSRLTVL.

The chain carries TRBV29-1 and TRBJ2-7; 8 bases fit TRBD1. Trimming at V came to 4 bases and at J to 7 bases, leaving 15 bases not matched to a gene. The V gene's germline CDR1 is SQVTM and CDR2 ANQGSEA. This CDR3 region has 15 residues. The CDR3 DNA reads TGCAGCGTTGGAGACAGGGGCCGAGCTACCAGTGAGCAGTACTTC. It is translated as CSVGDRGRATSEQYF.

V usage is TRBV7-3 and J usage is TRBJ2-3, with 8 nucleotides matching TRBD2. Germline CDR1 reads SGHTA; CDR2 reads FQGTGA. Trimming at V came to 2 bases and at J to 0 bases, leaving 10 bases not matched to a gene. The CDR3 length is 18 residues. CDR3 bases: TGTGCCAGCAGCTTAGGAACTAGCGGAGAACCTAGCACAGATACGCAGTATTTT. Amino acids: CASSLGTSGEPSTDTQYF.

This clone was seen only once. The CDR3 protein is CASSPPAGGYQETQYF. DNA for the CDR3: TGTGCCAGCTCACCACCAGCGGGGGGGTACCAAGAGACCCAGTACTTC. The chain joins TRBV18 to TRBJ2-5; 10 bases line up with TRBD2. CDR1 KGHSH and CDR2 LQKENI come from the germline V gene. Trimming cost V 0 bases and J 0 bases; bases outside gene matches: 1. The CDR3 sequence is 16 residues long.